This passage covers 31 T cell receptor beta chains from one sample sequenced in a study of cytomegalovirus exposure and HLA in healthy donors. 60 Vbeta and 13 Jbeta primers were used in PCR. This table comes from immunoSEQ multiplex PCR, and its TCRdb copy is limited to in-frame clones, with some not included. The table lists about 170,000 clones, about 88% of them singletons. The sequenced material came from PBMCs. These receptors all come from a young man in good health and CMV-seropositive.

V usage is TRBV5-4 and J usage is TRBJ2-4; the D gene is possibly TRBD1 (6 bases). The CDR3 loop spans 16 amino acids. Trimming removed 3 bases at V and 0 bases at J, with 13 bases between. Germline values: CDR1 SGHNT, CDR2 YYREEE (reference sequence). The CDR3 is CASSSPGHIAKNIQYF. DNA of the CDR3: TGTGCCAGCAGCTCACCGGGACATATAGCCAAAAACATTCAGTACTTC.

In its sample, this clone was seen once. The V and J genes are TRBV7-6 and TRBJ1-1, with D possibly TRBD1 on 6 matching bases. CDR1 is SGHVS and CDR2 is FNYEAQ in the germline V gene. Trimming stripped 5 bases from V and 2 bases from J, with 18 bases between. This CDR3 comprises 16 residues. In DNA, the CDR3 is TGTGCCAGCAGCCATAGAACCGGACAGCATAACACTGAAGCTTTCTTT. Protein: CASSHRTGQHNTEAFF.

V is TRBV2 and J is TRBJ1-1; D uncertain. This CDR3 spans 14 amino acids. Per germline, CDR1 SNHLY and CDR2 FYNNEI. With 3 bases removed from V and 3 bases from J, the gap between germline ends came to 11 bases. The CDR3 DNA is TGTGCCAGCAGTGACCCCGGGGAATACACTGAAGCTTTCTTT. As protein: CASSDPGEYTEAFF. The full variable domain, rest sourced from reference TRBV2 and TRBJ1-1, is EPEVTQTPSHQVTQMGQEVILRCVPISNHLYFYWYRQILGQKVEFLVSFYNNEISEKSEIFDDQFSVERPDGSNFTLKIRSTKLEDSAMYFCASSDPGEYTEAFFGQGTRLTVV.

V and J are TRBV7-2 and TRBJ2-3, with D possibly TRBD1 on 8 matching bases. CDR3 length equals 16 residues. Trimming removed 4 bases from V and 4 bases from J, with 18 bases in between. Germline values: CDR1 SGHTA, CDR2 FQGNSA. CDR3 sequence reads: CASSSSGGGGPDTQYF. CDR3 in DNA: TGTGCCAGCAGCTCTTCAGGGGGCGGGGGTCCAGATACGCAGTATTTT. The full variable domain, with the rest looked up from reference TRBV7-2 and TRBJ2-3, is GAGVSQSPSNKVTEKGKDVELRCDPISGHTALYWYRQSLGQGLEFLIYFQGNSAPDKSGLPSDRFSAERTGGSVSTLTIQRTQQEDSAVYLCASSSSGGGGPDTQYFGPGTRLTVL.

The chain has TRBV11-2 and TRBJ2-2; 7 bases are a match to TRBD1. The CDR3 spans 16 residues. Germline trimming cut 6 bases from V and 3 bases from J; bases unmatched to any gene: 10. In germline, CDR1 is SGHAT, CDR2 FQNNGV. CDR3 nucleotides: TGTGCCAGCAGACGACAGGGACCCTGGGACACCGGGGAGCTGTTTTTT. Protein: CASRRQGPWDTGELFF.

The chain joins TRBV5-1 to TRBJ1-2, with 10 bases aligning to TRBD1. The J segment lost 6 bases and the V segment lost 1 base, leaving 12 bases of the junction unmatched. CDR3 length: 17 amino acids. Germline assignment: CDR1 SGHRS and CDR2 YFSETQ. This CDR3 reads CASSLSPGQGNGNGYTF. CDR3 DNA: TGCGCCAGCAGCTTGTCTCCGGGACAGGGGAACGGCAATGGCTACACCTTC.

This clone appeared a few times. The chain joins TRBV7-2 to TRBJ2-7; D gene unclear. This CDR3 has 14 residues. Between the trimmed V and J ends, which lost 2 bases and 0 bases, there was a span of 8 bases. CDR1 is SGHTA and CDR2 is FQGNSA in the germline V gene. The CDR3 region is CASSLIAGSYEQYF. In DNA, the CDR3 is TGTGCCAGCAGCTTAATCGCAGGCTCCTACGAGCAGTACTTC.

The gene calls are TRBV7-8 and TRBJ2-5, with TRBD1 matching over 7 bases. V shed 5 bases and J 4 bases; nucleotides not matched to a gene: 4. CDR1 is SGHVS and CDR2 is FQNEAQ in the germline V gene. CDR3 length: 13 amino acids. CDR3 residues: CASSTDRLETQYF. CDR3 nucleotide sequence: TGTGCCAGCAGCACGGACAGGCTAGAGACCCAGTACTTC.

The chain has TRBV30 and TRBJ2-1; TRBD2 matches at 10 bases. Per the germline V gene, CDR1 is GTSNPN and CDR2 is SVGIG (reference sequence). Unmatched junction bases numbered 8, after V lost 0 bases and J lost 6 bases. The CDR3 is 16 residues long. The CDR3 nucleotides are TGTGCCTGGAGTGTAGCCCCGGGACTAGCGTTCAATGAGCAGTTCTTC. This codes for CAWSVAPGLAFNEQFF.

V is TRBV7-2 and J is TRBJ1-5; 7 bases fit TRBD1. The germline CDR1 and CDR2 sequences are SGHTA and FQGNSA. The length of the CDR3 is 14 residues. The V segment lost 5 bases and the J segment 6 bases; nucleotides outside the gene matches: 7. CDR3 loop: CASSPDRAAQPQHF. CDR3 nucleotides: TGTGCCAGCAGCCCAGACAGGGCGGCTCAGCCCCAGCATTTT.

The sample holds one count of this clone. The rearrangement joins TRBV6-5 to TRBJ2-3, with TRBD2 matching over 13 bases. With V trimmed by 2 bases and J by 7 bases, 6 bases remained unmatched. CDR1 is MNHEY and CDR2 is SVGAGI in the germline V gene. The CDR3 contains 16 residues. The CDR3 region has the DNA TGTGCCAGCAGTTACGGCGGACTAGCGGGAGTGAATACGCAGTATTTT. Amino acid sequence: CASSYGGLAGVNTQYF.

V and J are TRBV9 and TRBJ2-3; TRBD2 aligns across 10 bases. Germline V gene data show CDR1 as SGDLS and CDR2 as YYNGEE. This CDR3 spans 17 amino acids. Trimming cost V 0 bases and J 4 bases; bases outside gene matches: 8. CDR3 residues: CASSVVPSSGSPDTQYF. CDR3 bases: TGTGCCAGCAGCGTAGTTCCATCTAGCGGGAGCCCAGATACGCAGTATTTT.

The V and J genes are TRBV27 and TRBJ2-1; 10 positions match TRBD1. Trimming cost V 5 bases and J 1 base; bases outside gene matches: 8. The CDR3 sequence is 17 residues long. Germline V CDR1 and CDR2: MNHEY, SMNVEV (reference sequence). CDR3 residues: CASSTPPDRGSYNEQFF. The CDR3 coding sequence is TGTGCCAGCAGTACACCCCCGGACAGGGGGTCCTACAATGAGCAGTTCTTC.

This clone was seen only a few times. The chain links TRBV19 to TRBJ2-3, with 8 bases identical to TRBD2. Germline CDR1 LNHDA, CDR2 SQIVND (reference sequence). The CDR3 has 16 amino acids. The J segment lost 0 bases and the V segment lost 3 bases, leaving 5 bases of the junction unmatched. In DNA, the CDR3 is TGTGCCAGTAGTATTGGGGCGGGAGGTAGCACAGATACGCAGTATTTT. This encodes CASSIGAGGSTDTQYF.

This clone was counted between two and nine times. The gene calls are TRBV19 and TRBJ1-1; weak D call: TRBD1 (5 bases). V gave up 0 bases and J gave up 4 bases, with 18 bases separating them. Germline V CDR1 and CDR2: LNHDA, SQIVND (reference sequence). This CDR3 has 17 residues. The CDR3 protein is CASSIDRLNMGGTEAFF. CDR3 in DNA: TGTGCCAGTAGTATAGATCGGTTGAATATGGGGGGCACTGAAGCTTTCTTT.

The rearrangement joins TRBV25-1 to TRBJ2-5; 8 bases are shared with TRBD2. CDR1 is MGHDK and CDR2 is SYGVNS in the germline V gene. J was trimmed by 3 bases and V by 2 bases; bases with no gene match: 5. CDR3 size: 15 residues. CDR3 region: CASSEAVSGKETQYF. CDR3 nucleotide sequence: TGTGCCAGCAGTGAAGCCGTTAGCGGGAAAGAGACCCAGTACTTC.

CDR3 DNA sequence: TGCAGCGTTGTGAGGGCTAGCGGGAGAGATACGCAGTATTTT. Residues: CSVVRASGRDTQYF. The chain combines TRBV29-1 with TRBJ2-3; 10 nucleotides line up with TRBD2. The germline CDR1 and CDR2 sequences are SQVTM and ANQGSEA. Germline trimming cut 4 bases from V and 5 bases from J; bases unmatched to any gene: 6. This CDR3 is built from 14 residues.

This chain uses TRBV7-3 with TRBJ2-5; TRBD2 matches at 12 bases. The V and J ends lost 5 bases and 4 bases, in that order; junction bases with no gene match: 5. Germline assignment: CDR1 SGHTA and CDR2 FQGTGA. This CDR3 region has 15 residues. CDR3 in amino acids: CASSPTSGSLETQYF. DNA for the CDR3: TGTGCCAGCAGCCCGACTAGCGGGAGTTTAGAGACCCAGTACTTC.

The V gene is TRBV15, the J gene TRBJ1-1; weak D call: TRBD1 (5 bases). V was clipped by 6 bases and J by 10 bases, with 18 bases between them. CDR3 length equals 13 residues. Germline assignment: CDR1 LNHNV and CDR2 YYDKDF (reference sequence). In DNA, the CDR3 is TGTGCCACCAGAGATTTCCAGGGCTTGGTAGCTTTCTTT. It encodes CATRDFQGLVAFF.

The J gene is TRBJ1-1, the V gene TRBV6-5, with D perhaps TRBD1 (5 bases). Trimming shortened V by 7 bases and J by 1 base, and 16 bases separated the two germline ends. There are 15 residues in the CDR3. CDR1 is MNHEY and CDR2 is SVGAGI in the germline V gene. The CDR3 DNA sequence: TGTGCCAGCACCCCAGGGTTTTTTTCGAACACTGAAGCTTTCTTT. Its protein is CASTPGFFSNTEAFF.

The DNA for the CDR3 is TGTGCCAGCAGTGTAGTAGGGCTAGCGGGGACCGTTGAGCAGTTCTTC. It specifies CASSVVGLAGTVEQFF. The chain is built from TRBV7-8 and TRBJ2-1; 9 bases are shared with TRBD2. This CDR3 comprises 16 residues. Germline V lookup: CDR1 SGHVS, CDR2 FQNEAQ. Trimming cost V 6 bases and J 9 bases; bases outside gene matches: 15. The whole variable domain, remainder taken from reference TRBV7-8 and TRBJ2-1, is GAGVSQSPRYKVAKRGQDVALRCDPISGHVSLFWYQQALGQGPEFLTYFQNEAQLDKSGLPSDRFFAERPEGSVSTLKIQRTQQEDSAVYLCASSVVGLAGTVEQFFGPGTRLTVL.

The CDR3 is CASSSLAVEQFF. The CDR3 region has the DNA TGTGCCAGCAGTTCCCTAGCGGTAGAGCAGTTCTTC. The chain links TRBV28 to TRBJ2-1, with 7 bases identical to TRBD2. CDR3 length: 12 residues. V was pared by 4 bases and J by 10 bases, with 4 bases of the junction left unmatched. Germline CDR1 MDHEN, CDR2 SYDVKM.

The gene calls are TRBV4-3 and TRBJ2-7, with D maybe TRBD1 (5 bases). This CDR3 region has 15 residues. Germline CDR1 and CDR2: LGHNA and YSLEER. With 0 bases removed from V and 0 bases from J, the gap between germline ends came to 9 bases. The CDR3 sequence: CASSQDRDSSYEQYF. The CDR3 nucleotides read TGCGCCAGCAGCCAAGATCGAGACAGCTCCTACGAGCAGTACTTC.

The chain has TRBV7-2 and TRBJ1-4; D possibly corresponds to TRBD1 (5 bases). Deletions cut 1 base from V and 8 bases from J, with 14 bases between. Germline lookup yields CDR1 SGHTA and CDR2 FQGNSA. This CDR3 is 15 amino acids long. The CDR3 protein is CASSLVGGIPEKLFF. The CDR3 coding sequence is TGTGCCAGCAGCTTAGTGGGGGGGATCCCGGAAAAACTGTTTTTT.

The gene calls are TRBV6-1 and TRBJ1-2, with 9 bases identical to TRBD1. Germline lookup yields CDR1 MNHNS and CDR2 SASEGT. This CDR3 has 15 residues. With V trimmed by 4 bases and J by 0 bases, 3 bases remained unmatched. The CDR3 spells CASSVWDRANYGYTF. The DNA of the CDR3 is TGTGCCAGCAGTGTTTGGGACAGGGCTAACTATGGCTACACCTTC.

The chain links TRBV6-5 to TRBJ1-1; TRBD1 is a possible D gene (5 bases). V gave up 2 bases and J gave up 6 bases, with 13 bases separating them. CDR3 length: 14 amino acids. Germline CDR1 and CDR2: MNHEY and SVGAGI. For the CDR3, the DNA is TGTGCCAGCAGTTACGCAGGGCAGGTCTCTGAAGCTTTCTTT. It specifies CASSYAGQVSEAFF.

This chain joins TRBV15 and TRBJ2-1, with 9 bases aligning to TRBD2. Trimming took 11 bases from V and 8 from J; bases not matched to a gene: 19. The germline gives CDR1 LNHNV, CDR2 YYDKDF (reference sequence). The CDR3 sequence is 16 residues long. In DNA, the CDR3 is TGTGCCGCCGGCAGAGAAGGTTATAGCGGGAGCCATGAGCAGTTCTTC. Amino acids: CAAGREGYSGSHEQFF.

J is TRBJ2-5 and V is TRBV11-3, with TRBD2 matching over 8 bases. This CDR3 is 17 amino acids long. The V gene end was trimmed by 0 bases and the J gene end by 5 bases; junction bases not matched to a gene: 11. Looked up from germline, CDR1 is SGHNT and CDR2 is YENEEA. The chain's CDR3 is CASSLDGLAGHRETQYF. The CDR3 nucleotides are TGTGCCAGCAGCTTAGACGGGCTAGCGGGCCACCGGGAGACCCAGTACTTC.

The chain uses TRBV5-1 and TRBJ1-1; a possible D gene is TRBD1 (5 bases). Deletions cut 4 bases from V and 3 bases from J, with 10 bases between. Germline V gene data show CDR1 as SGHRS and CDR2 as YFSETQ. The CDR3 covers 13 residues. CDR3 DNA: TGCGCCAGCAGCACAGGTGGGGACACTGAAGCTTTCTTT. It codes for CASSTGGDTEAFF.

The J gene is TRBJ2-1, the V gene TRBV2, with a possible D match to TRBD2 (6 bases). The V end lost 6 bases, the J end lost 4 bases, and 25 bases lay between the germline ends. The germline CDR1 and CDR2 sequences are SNHLY and FYNNEI. The CDR3 has 18 residues. CDR3 DNA: TGTGCCAGCAGAGAGGGCGTCTGGGGGGAGCCCGATTACAATGAGCAGTTCTTC. Protein sequence: CASREGVWGEPDYNEQFF.

This clone was observed a few times. The genes are TRBV1 and TRBJ2-1; the table's TRBD2 call for D was not verified on the DNA. TRBV1 is described as a pseudogene. This CDR3 region has 16 residues. CDR3 nucleotides: TGCACCAGCAGGATGTCCCTGGCGGGAGGGCGCAATGAGCAGTTCTTC. Amino acids: CTSRMSLAGGRNEQFF.